The entry below describes one T cell receptor (beta chain). There is no known antigen for this receptor. The record has no base qualities; no much larger clone is one base away. These data originate in a study of CD8 T cells in Susac syndrome (dated by TCRdb to the late 2010s). With regard to the full study: The study used repertoire sequencing to test whether antigen drove CD8+ T cell activation and differentiation in Susac syndrome. The clonality of the CD8+ T cell repertoire was compared across approximately 11 healthy donors, some 14 Susac syndrome patients and about 15 multiple sclerosis patients.

The research as a whole found: The study acknowledged that relatively few individuals were included in the TCR sequencing and HLA analysis.

RNA was extracted using the RNeasy kit, and about 0.45 to 1 ug of the RNA was reverse transcribed with random hexamers. TCR beta CDR3 regions were amplified with the immunoSEQ multiplex PCR assay covering 54 Vbeta and 13 Jbeta segments. PCR amplification bias was corrected by using a synthetic template baseline for primer optimization and computational correction. From the authors' description of their analysis: Reads were annotated to V, D and J genes according to IMGT and were analyzed with immunoSEQ Analyzer, with only productive sequences retained. Clonality was calculated as one minus the Shannon entropy normalized by log2 of the number of productive unique sequences. For each patient and control, public and private clones were evaluated within the 100 most prevalent clones. Clones were defined as Susac-specific when absent from the healthy and MS cohorts, from roughly 1,000 published viral clones and from other ImmuneACCESS disease sequences. The raw public reads went through TCRdb reprocessing: fastp at Q25, MiXCR clone calling, in-frame beta chains kept. Entries are consolidated by CDR3 protein sequence, retaining the most common genes and DNA. These V and J calls originate from TCRdb's pipeline instead of the authors' own analysis. Recorded for this sample are about 300,000 distinct CDR3 sequences; about 89% of them occurred a single time. Roughly 0.2% of the sample lies in the top ten.

Peripheral blood CD8+ and CD4+ T cells from healthy donors, Susac syndrome patients and multiple sclerosis patients were profiled using high-throughput TCR beta sequencing. The multiple sclerosis controls were treatment-naive patients who had stable or active relapsing-remitting disease and met the revised McDonald criteria. Bulk CD8+ and CD4+ T cells were purified by magnetic negative isolation, while CD8+ TEMRA cells were enriched using FACS. Blood was collected in EDTA tubes and processed within 24 hours, with PBMCs isolated through density gradient centrifugation. PBMCs destined for TCR sequencing were cryopreserved in liquid nitrogen and later thawed in a 37 °C water bath. A purity of at least 90% was achieved for sorted or isolated CD4+, CD8+ and CD8+ TEMRA cells. V and J are trimmed by 2 bases and 6 bases, and the gene matches miss 6 bases of the junction. The CDR3 has 15 amino acids, counting the end cysteine and phenylalanine. The read is trimmed to its CDR3 DNA, 45 bases read in frame from base 1. Per the germline V gene, SGHDT is the CDR1 and YYEEEE is the CDR2.

Sequences were obtained from CD8+ T cells from PBMCs. The sequence is built from TRBV5-6 and TRBJ2-7; 12 central nucleotides agree with TRBD2. This receptor was obtained from a human donor with multiple sclerosis. For the CDR3, the sequence is CASSFTSGGFLEQYF. The base sequence is TGTGCCAGCAGCTTTACTAGCGGGGGGTTCCTCGAGCAGTACTTC.